The 10 T cell receptor beta chains in this list originate from one sample, sequenced in a study of blood T cell repertoires in COVID-19. The repertoire was sequenced with immunoSEQ multiplex PCR; TCRdb's copy has only in-frame clones and lacks some. The data show 95,000 to 100,000 clones, about nine tenths seen once. Sequencing used peripheral blood. The source of these receptors is a man aged 45 to 65 with acute or convalescent COVID-19.

The chain is built from TRBV5-1 and TRBJ2-3; unclear D gene. The V gene lost 5 bases and the J gene lost 6 bases, with 16 bases spanning the gap. In germline, CDR1 is SGHRS, CDR2 YFSETQ. The CDR3 is made up of 14 amino acids. CDR3 protein: CASSAQTLLDTQYF. The CDR3 coding sequence is TGCGCCAGCAGTGCCCAGACTTTATTGGATACGCAGTATTTT.

V is TRBV5-5 and J is TRBJ2-1, with a possible D match to TRBD2 (6 bases). The CDR3 has 16 amino acids. The germline CDR1 and CDR2 sequences are SGHKS and YYEKEE (reference sequence). Deletions cut 4 bases from V and 0 bases from J, with 14 bases between. The CDR3 nucleotides read TGTGCCAGCAGCCTAACGGGGGAGAGCTCCTACAATGAGCAGTTCTTC. The encoded protein is CASSLTGESSYNEQFF.

The rearrangement links TRBV6-5 to TRBJ2-1; 7 bases are a match to TRBD1. The CDR3 is made up of 14 amino acids. Trimming took 6 bases from V and 1 from J; bases not matched to a gene: 3. Germline loops: CDR1 MNHEY, CDR2 SVGAGI. CDR3 sequence reads: CASSRGQSYNEQFF. The CDR3 DNA reads as TGTGCCAGCAGCCGGGGACAGTCCTACAATGAGCAGTTCTTC.

The sample holds one count of this clone. This CDR3 reads CATRTLGGGSYEQYF. The CDR3 bases are TGTGCCACCAGAACCCTAGGGGGGGGCTCCTACGAGCAGTACTTC. The rearrangement joins TRBV24-1 to TRBJ2-7; D is possibly TRBD2 (7 bases). CDR1 and CDR2 from the germline V gene are KGHDR and SFDVKD. The CDR3 runs 15 residues. Trimming stripped 7 bases from V and 0 bases from J, with 15 bases between.

The count of this clone is one. This chain connects TRBV5-1 to TRBJ2-3, with TRBD1 matching 7 bases. V lost 3 bases and J lost 0; bases outside the gene matches: 4. Germline V gives CDR1 SGHRS, CDR2 YFSETQ. The CDR3 extends over 15 amino acids. The CDR3 region is CASSSDRVSTDTQYF. The CDR3 nucleotides are TGCGCCAGCAGCTCCGACAGGGTTAGCACAGATACGCAGTATTTT. Based on the CDR3 plus reference TRBV5-1 and TRBJ2-3, the full variable domain is KAGVTQTPRYLIKTRGQQVTLSCSPISGHRSVSWYQQTPGQGLQFLFEYFSETQRNKGNFPGRFSGRQFSNSRSEMNVSTLELGDSALYLCASSSDRVSTDTQYFGPGTRLTVL.

This clone has just one count. The gene calls are TRBV7-9 and TRBJ2-4, with 7 bases that match TRBD1. The length of the CDR3 is 14 residues. Germline lookup yields CDR1 SEHNR and CDR2 FQNEAQ (reference sequence). V shed 0 bases and J 6 bases; nucleotides not matched to a gene: 2. CDR3 in DNA: TGTGCCAGCAGCTTAGCAGGGGGCCGAAACATTCAGTACTTC. This codes for CASSLAGGRNIQYF.

This clone was seen only once. The gene calls are TRBV2 and TRBJ1-2; 8 bases line up with TRBD1. The CDR3 has 12 amino acids. The J segment lost 8 bases and the V segment lost 6 bases, leaving 5 bases of the junction unmatched. The germline V gene encodes CDR1 SNHLY and CDR2 FYNNEI. The CDR3 nucleotides read TGTGCCAGCAGAGACAGGGGATGGGGCTACACCTTC. Translating gives CASRDRGWGYTF.

This chain links TRBV28 with TRBJ2-3, with 8 bases that match TRBD1. The CDR3 length is 14 residues. Germline CDR1 and CDR2: MDHEN and SYDVKM. Trimming removed 8 bases from V and 2 bases from J; junction bases left unmatched: 6. CDR3 loop: CASSDRADTDTQYF. As DNA, the CDR3 is TGTGCCAGCTCGGACAGGGCGGACACAGATACGCAGTATTTT.

The V gene is TRBV7-2, the J gene TRBJ1-1, with D perhaps matching TRBD1 (5 bases). V lost 7 bases and J lost 1, with 16 bases in between. CDR3 length: 15 amino acids. Germline CDR1 SGHTA, CDR2 FQGNSA. This chain's CDR3 is CASTPRQSWNTEAFF. CDR3 nucleotides: TGTGCCAGCACCCCCCGACAGTCTTGGAACACTGAAGCTTTCTTT.

The CDR3: CASSFTGGTEAFF. For the CDR3, the DNA is TGTGCCAGCAGCTTTACAGGGGGCACTGAAGCTTTCTTT. The chain joins TRBV5-5 to TRBJ1-1; 8 nucleotides line up with TRBD1. The CDR3 sequence is 13 residues long. Trimming cost V 2 bases and J 4 bases; bases outside gene matches: 1. The germline V gene encodes CDR1 SGHKS and CDR2 YYEKEE (reference sequence).